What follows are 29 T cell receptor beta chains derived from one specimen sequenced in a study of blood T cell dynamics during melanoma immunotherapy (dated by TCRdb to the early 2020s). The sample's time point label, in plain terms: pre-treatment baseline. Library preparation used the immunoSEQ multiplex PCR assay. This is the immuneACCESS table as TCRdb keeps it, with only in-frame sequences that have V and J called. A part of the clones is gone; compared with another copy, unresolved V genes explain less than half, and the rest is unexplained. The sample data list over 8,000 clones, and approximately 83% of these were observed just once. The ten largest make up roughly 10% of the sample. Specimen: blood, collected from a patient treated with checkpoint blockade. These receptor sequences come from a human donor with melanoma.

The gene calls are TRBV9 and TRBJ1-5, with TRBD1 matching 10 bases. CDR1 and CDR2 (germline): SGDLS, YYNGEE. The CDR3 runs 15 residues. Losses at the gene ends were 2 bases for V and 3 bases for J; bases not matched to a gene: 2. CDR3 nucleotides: TGTGCCAGCAGCGTGGGGACAGGGGACAATCAGCCCCAGCATTTT. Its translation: CASSVGTGDNQPQHF.

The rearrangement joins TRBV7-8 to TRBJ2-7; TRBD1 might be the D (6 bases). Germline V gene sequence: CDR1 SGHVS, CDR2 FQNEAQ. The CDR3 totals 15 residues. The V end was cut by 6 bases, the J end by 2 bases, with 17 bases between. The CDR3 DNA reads TGTGCCAGCAGGCCCACAAACAGGGCCCCCTACGAGCAGTACTTC. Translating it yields CASRPTNRAPYEQYF.

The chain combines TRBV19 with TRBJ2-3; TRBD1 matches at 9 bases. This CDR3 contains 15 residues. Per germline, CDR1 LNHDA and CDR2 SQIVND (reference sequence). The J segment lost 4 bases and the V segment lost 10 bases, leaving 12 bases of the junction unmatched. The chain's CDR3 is CATRSDRGSADTQYF. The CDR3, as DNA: TGTGCCACACGCTCTGACAGGGGGAGTGCAGATACGCAGTATTTT.

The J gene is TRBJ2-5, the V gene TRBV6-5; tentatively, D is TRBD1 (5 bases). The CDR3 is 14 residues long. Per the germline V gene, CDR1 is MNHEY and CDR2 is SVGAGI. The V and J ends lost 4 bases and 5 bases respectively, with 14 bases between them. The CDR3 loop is CASSSRVVGETQYF. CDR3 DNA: TGTGCCAGCAGTTCCAGGGTTGTGGGGGAGACCCAGTACTTC.

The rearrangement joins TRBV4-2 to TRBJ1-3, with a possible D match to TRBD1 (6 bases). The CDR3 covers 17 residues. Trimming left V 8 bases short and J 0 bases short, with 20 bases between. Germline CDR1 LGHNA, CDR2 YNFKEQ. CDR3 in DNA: TGTGCCAGCCGCTCCCAGGGGCGCTATCCCTCTGGAAACACCATATATTTT. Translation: CASRSQGRYPSGNTIYF.

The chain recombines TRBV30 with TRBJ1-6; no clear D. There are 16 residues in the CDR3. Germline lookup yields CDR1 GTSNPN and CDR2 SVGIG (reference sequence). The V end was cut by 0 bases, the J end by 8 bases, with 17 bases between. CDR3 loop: CAWSVSGVYKDSPLHF. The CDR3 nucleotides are TGTGCCTGGAGTGTTTCTGGCGTTTATAAGGATTCACCCCTCCACTTT.

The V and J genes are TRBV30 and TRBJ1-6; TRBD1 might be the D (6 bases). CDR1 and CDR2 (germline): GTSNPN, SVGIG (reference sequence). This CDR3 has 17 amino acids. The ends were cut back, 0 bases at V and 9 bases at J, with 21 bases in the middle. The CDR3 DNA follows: TGTGCCTGGAGTGTAACCCGGACAGTCCGATCGGGTTCACCCCTCCACTTT. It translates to CAWSVTRTVRSGSPLHF. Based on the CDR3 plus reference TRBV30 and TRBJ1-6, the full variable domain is SQTIHQWPATLVQPVGSPLSLECTVEGTSNPNLYWYRQAAGRGLQLLFYSVGIGQISSEVPQNLSASRPQDRQFILSSKKLLLSDSGFYLCAWSVTRTVRSGSPLHFGNGTRLTVT.

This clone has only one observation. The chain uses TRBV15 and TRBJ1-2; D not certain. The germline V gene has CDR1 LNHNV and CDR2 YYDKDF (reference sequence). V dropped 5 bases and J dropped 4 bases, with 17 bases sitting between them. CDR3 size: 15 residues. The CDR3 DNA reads TGTGCCACCAGCCCCCGAAACACAGTTTTCTATGGCTACACCTTC. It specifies CATSPRNTVFYGYTF.

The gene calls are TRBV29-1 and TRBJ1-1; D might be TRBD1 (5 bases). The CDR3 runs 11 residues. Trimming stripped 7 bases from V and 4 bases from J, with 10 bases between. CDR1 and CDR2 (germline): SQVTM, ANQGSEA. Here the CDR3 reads CSGGVVTEAFF. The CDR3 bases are TGCAGCGGGGGGGTGGTCACTGAAGCTTTCTTT.

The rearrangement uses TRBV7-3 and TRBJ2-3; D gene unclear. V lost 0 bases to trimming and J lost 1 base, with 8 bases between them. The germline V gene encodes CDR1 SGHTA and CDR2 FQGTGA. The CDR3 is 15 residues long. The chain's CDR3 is CASSLTLRGTDTQYF. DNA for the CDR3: TGTGCCAGCAGCTTAACGCTACGGGGCACAGATACGCAGTATTTT.

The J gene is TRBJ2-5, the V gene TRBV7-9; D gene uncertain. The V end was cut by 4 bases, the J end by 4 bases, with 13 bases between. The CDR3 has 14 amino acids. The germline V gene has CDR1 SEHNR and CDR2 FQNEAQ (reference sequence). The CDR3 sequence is CASSSHVRRETQYF. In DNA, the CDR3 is TGTGCCAGCAGCTCCCATGTTCGGCGAGAGACCCAGTACTTC.

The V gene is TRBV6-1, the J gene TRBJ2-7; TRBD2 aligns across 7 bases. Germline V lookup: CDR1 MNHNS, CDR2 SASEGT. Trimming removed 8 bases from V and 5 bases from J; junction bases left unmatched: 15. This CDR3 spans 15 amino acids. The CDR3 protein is CASLDLGRDRNEQYF. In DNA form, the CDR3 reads TGTGCCAGCCTTGACCTGGGGAGGGATCGGAACGAGCAGTACTTC.

DNA of the CDR3: TGCGCCAGCAGCTTCAACGAACCTAACTATGGCTACACCTTC. Translated, it gives CASSFNEPNYGYTF. The chain links TRBV5-1 to TRBJ1-2; D is unresolved. Germline values: CDR1 SGHRS, CDR2 YFSETQ. The CDR3 length is 14 residues. The V and J ends lost 2 bases and 0 bases respectively, with 8 bases between them.

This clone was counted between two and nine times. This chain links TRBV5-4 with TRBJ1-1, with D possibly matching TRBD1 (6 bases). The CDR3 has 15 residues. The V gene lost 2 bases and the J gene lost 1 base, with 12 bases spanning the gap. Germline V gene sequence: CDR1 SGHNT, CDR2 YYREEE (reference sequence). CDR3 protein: CASSLQKGENTEAFF. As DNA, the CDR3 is TGTGCCAGCAGCTTACAGAAGGGGGAGAACACTGAAGCTTTCTTT.

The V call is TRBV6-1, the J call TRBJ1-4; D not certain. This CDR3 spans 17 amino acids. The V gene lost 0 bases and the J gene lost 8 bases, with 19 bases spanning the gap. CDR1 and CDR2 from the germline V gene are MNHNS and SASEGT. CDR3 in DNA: TGTGCCAGCAGTGAAGCGCTTCGTCGGGGAGGAGGAGAAAAACTGTTTTTT. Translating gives CASSEALRRGGGEKLFF.

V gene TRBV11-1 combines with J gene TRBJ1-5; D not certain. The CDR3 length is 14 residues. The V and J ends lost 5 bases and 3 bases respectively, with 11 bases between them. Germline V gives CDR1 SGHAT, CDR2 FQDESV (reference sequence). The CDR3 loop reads CASSPTESNQPQHF. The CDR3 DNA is TGTGCCAGCAGCCCCACAGAGTCCAATCAGCCCCAGCATTTT.

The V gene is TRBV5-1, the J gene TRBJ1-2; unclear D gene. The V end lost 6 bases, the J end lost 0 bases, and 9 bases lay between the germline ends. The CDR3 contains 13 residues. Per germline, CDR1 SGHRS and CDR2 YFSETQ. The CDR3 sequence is CASMAGTNYGYTF. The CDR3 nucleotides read TGCGCCAGCATGGCCGGGACTAACTATGGCTACACCTTC.

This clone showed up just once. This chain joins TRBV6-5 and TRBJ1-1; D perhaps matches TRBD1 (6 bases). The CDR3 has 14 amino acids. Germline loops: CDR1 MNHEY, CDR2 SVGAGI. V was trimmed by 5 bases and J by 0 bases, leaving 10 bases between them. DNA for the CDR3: TGTGCCAGCAGTACAGGGATCCTGAACACTGAAGCTTTCTTT. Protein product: CASSTGILNTEAFF.

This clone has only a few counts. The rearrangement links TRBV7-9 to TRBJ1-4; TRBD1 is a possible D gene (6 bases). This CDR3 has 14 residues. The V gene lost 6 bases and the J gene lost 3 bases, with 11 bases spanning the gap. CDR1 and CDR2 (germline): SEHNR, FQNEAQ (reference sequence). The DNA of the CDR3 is TGTGCCAGCAGGATAGGGGGACCTAATGAAAAACTGTTTTTT. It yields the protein CASRIGGPNEKLFF.

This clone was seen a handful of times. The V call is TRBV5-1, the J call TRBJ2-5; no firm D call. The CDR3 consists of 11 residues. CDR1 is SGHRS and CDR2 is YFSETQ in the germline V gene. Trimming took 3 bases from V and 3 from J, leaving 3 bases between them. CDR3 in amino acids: CASSSKETQYF. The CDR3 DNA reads TGCGCCAGCAGCTCGAAAGAGACCCAGTACTTC.

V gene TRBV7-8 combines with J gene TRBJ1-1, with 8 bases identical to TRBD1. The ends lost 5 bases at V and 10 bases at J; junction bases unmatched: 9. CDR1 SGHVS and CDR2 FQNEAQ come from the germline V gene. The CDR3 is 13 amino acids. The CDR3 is CASSKGTGIIAFF. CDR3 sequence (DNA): TGTGCCAGCAGCAAAGGGACAGGAATAATAGCTTTCTTT.

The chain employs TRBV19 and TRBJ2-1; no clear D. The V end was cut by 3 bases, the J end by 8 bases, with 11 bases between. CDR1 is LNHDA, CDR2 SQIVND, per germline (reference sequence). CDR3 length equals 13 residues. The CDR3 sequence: CASSIFRADEQFF. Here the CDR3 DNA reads TGTGCCAGTAGTATCTTTCGGGCGGATGAGCAGTTCTTC.

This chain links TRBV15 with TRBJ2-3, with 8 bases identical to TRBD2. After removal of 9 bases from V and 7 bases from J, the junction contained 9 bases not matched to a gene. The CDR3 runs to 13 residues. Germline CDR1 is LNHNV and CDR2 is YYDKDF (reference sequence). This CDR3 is CATQPGGQNTQYF. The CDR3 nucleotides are TGTGCCACTCAACCGGGGGGGCAAAATACGCAGTATTTT.

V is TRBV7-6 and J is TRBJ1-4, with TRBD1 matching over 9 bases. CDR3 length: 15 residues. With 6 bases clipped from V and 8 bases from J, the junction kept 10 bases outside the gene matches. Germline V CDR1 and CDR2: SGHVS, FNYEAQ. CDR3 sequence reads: CASRSQQGAREKLFF. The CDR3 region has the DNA TGTGCCAGCAGGTCACAACAGGGGGCTCGGGAAAAACTGTTTTTT.

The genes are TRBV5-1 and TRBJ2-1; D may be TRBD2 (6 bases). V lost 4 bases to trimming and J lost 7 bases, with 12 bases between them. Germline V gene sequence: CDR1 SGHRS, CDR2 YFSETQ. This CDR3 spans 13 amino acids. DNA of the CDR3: TGCGCCAGCAGCCCTCTTGGGGGGAATGAGCAGTTCTTC. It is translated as CASSPLGGNEQFF.

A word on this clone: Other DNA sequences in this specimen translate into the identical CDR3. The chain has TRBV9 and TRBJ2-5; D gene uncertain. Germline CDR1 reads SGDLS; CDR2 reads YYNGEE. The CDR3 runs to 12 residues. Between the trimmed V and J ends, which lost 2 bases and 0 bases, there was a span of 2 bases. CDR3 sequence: CASSVNQETQYF. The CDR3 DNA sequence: TGTGCCAGCAGCGTGAACCAAGAGACCCAGTACTTC.

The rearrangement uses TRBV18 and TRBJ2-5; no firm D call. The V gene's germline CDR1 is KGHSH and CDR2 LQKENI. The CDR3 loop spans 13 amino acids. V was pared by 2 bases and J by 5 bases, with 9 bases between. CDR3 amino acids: CASSPASSETQYF. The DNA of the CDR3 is TGTGCCAGCTCACCAGCGTCTAGTGAGACCCAGTACTTC. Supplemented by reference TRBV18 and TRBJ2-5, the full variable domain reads NAGVMQNPRHLVRRRGQEARLRCSPMKGHSHVYWYRQLPEEGLKFMVYLQKENIIDESGMPKERFSAEFPKEGPSILRIQQVVRGDSAAYFCASSPASSETQYFGPGTRLLVL.

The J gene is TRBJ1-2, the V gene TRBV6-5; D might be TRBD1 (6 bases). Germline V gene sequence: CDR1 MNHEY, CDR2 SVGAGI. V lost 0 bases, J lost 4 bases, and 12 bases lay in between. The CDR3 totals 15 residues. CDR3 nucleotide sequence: TGTGCCAGCAGTTACTCGGCAGGGGCGGCCTATGGCTACACCTTC. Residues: CASSYSAGAAYGYTF.

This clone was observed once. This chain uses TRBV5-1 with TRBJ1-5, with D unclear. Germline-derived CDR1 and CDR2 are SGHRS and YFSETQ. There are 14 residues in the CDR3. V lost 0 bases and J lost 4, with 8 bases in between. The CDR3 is CASSLEGANQPQHF. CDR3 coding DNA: TGCGCCAGCAGCTTGGAAGGTGCGAATCAGCCCCAGCATTTT.